This T cell receptor beta chain is from a study of blood T cell repertoires in COVID-19. Background on the study: Whether acute or convalescent, the COVID-19 samples came from the United States, Italy and Spain. From T cells, B-cell-depleted T cells, or PBMCs came the material, which was cDNA or gDNA.

The authors' processing: The assay estimated nucleated cells by amplifying reference gene primers. Data came from immunoSEQ multiplex PCR; TCRdb stores just in-frame clones and leaves some out. Clone size and the V and J calls come from that table; the DNA yielded D and trimming. The data contain about 270,000 clones, 80% to 90% of them singletons. Membership in each cohort depended on participant-reported clinical history. J was trimmed by 6 bases and V by 8 bases; bases with no gene match: 6. CDR1 SNHLY and CDR2 FYNNEI come from the germline V gene. The CDR3 contains 13 residues. The sample taken for sequencing was PBMCs or T cells enriched from blood (not recorded which). The chain couples TRBV2 to TRBJ2-7; 11 bases fit TRBD2. The source is a woman aged 25 to 39 with acute COVID-19. The CDR3 nucleotides read TGTGCCAGCTCCCTAGCGGGAGGCCGCGAGCAGTACTTC. It is translated as CASSLAGGREQYF.